Only a few counts were recorded for the clone carrying this T cell receptor (beta chain). These data belong to a study of blood T cells in healthy people across ages. Primed by a sample-barcoded 5' primer and a J-beta primer mix, a second PCR proceeded for roughly 6 to 12 cycles. TCRdb reprocessed the 5' RACE reads via MiXCR and lists one record per CDR3 protein. The sample includes 800,000 or so distinct CDR3 sequences, 25% seen only once; the top ten take under 4.5%. The length of the CDR3 is 15 residues. Germline CDR1 reads KGHDR; CDR2 reads SFDVKD. These data also featured in a second study, about T cells of mothers and their children.

This sequence originates from a boy under 18 in good health. The chain combines TRBV24-1 with TRBJ2-5; D remains ambiguous. The end of the DNA is better explained by TRBJ2-1, so the J call may be wrong. Material for sequencing was blood. CDR3 sequence: CATSDLRGPTGEQFF. CDR3 in DNA: TGTGCCACCAGTGATTTGCGCGGCCCCACCGGTGAGCAGTTCTTC.